This TCR beta chain was sequenced in a study of T-cell reconstitution after alpha-beta-depleted transplantation in children. At least ten counts were recorded for this clonotype. TCRbeta library construction was performed incorporating unique molecular identifiers. TCRdb analysed the PCR reads with MiXCR anew, one entry per CDR3 protein. The repertoire holds 190,000 or so distinct CDR3 sequences, with roughly 6.8% as singletons. V was pared by 7 bases and J by 4 bases, with 9 bases of the junction left unmatched. The CDR3 has 14 amino acids. The sequencing used PBMCs from the stem cell graft donor, collected from the stem cell graft. The chain is built from TRBV12-3 or TRBV12-4 and TRBJ1-2, with 7 bases identical to TRBD1. The receptor was isolated from a human donor who donated a stem cell graft to a child with Wiskott-Aldrich syndrome. DNA for the CDR3: TGTGCCAGCAACCGACAGGGATCGGCCTATGGCTACACCTTC. This gives the protein CASNRQGSAYGYTF.